This TCR beta chain emerged from a study of monozygotic twins with inflammatory bowel disease. The UMIs carried a 6-nucleotide sample barcode, and they were added by template switching. For each CDR3 protein, TCRdb gives one entry from its re-call of the 5' RACE reads, without DNA. This table holds hundreds of thousands of distinct CDR3 sequences. The CDR3 extends over 14 amino acids. The chain uses TRBV12-3 or TRBV12-4 and TRBJ1-3. The receptor comes from a human donor with ulcerative colitis or Crohn's disease, or a healthy co-twin of an affected twin (not recorded which). Source material: blood. CDR3 residues: CASSLRTSGNTIYF.